The present T cell receptor beta chain was sequenced within a study of blood T cell repertoires in COVID-19. Study context: Samples of COVID-19 (acute and convalescent) were obtained from the United States, Italy and Spain. Sources were T cells, B-cell-depleted T cells, or PBMCs; the material itself was cDNA or gDNA.

During active infection, Seattle patients enrolled and were then monitored through disease. As handled by the study authors: It was from reference gene primer amplification that nucleated cell counts were estimated. Only in-frame clones appear in the TCRdb table, and some are missing; sequencing was by immunoSEQ multiplex PCR. Clone size and the V and J calls come from that table; the DNA yielded D and trimming. Among 80,000 or so clones, 80% to 90% were seen once, and the ten largest hold over 9.5%. This clone has just a few counts. The CDR3 has 14 amino acids. CDR1 and CDR2 from the germline V gene are SGHRS and YFSETQ. V lost 7 bases and J 0 bases, leaving 11 bases between the germline ends.

Sequencing used peripheral blood. The rearrangement joins TRBV5-1 to TRBJ2-1, with D hard to call. The clonotype originates from a man between 60 and 75 years old with COVID-19, enrolled during active disease. CDR3 sequence (DNA): TGCGCCAGCTTTGGTTCGAGCTCCTACAATGAGCAGTTCTTC. Protein sequence: CASFGSSSYNEQFF.